The entry that follows covers one TCR beta chain sequence. The data are from a study of identical twins. Germline V gene lookup returns CDR1 SGHRS and CDR2 YFSETQ. The CDR3 totals 18 residues. Deletions cut 4 bases from V and 1 base from J, with 20 bases between. MiXCR was run by TCRdb on the 5' RACE reads, yielding one entry per CDR3 protein. This sample has some 440,000 distinct CDR3 sequences, with 20% to 25% found just once. The same data also went into a second study, on T cells expressing NK-cell markers.

This receptor was obtained from a woman aged 18-30 years in good health. Sequencing was performed on CD4+ T cells sorted from blood. This chain uses TRBV5-1 with TRBJ2-2, with D possibly being TRBD1 (5 bases). The CDR3 loop reads CASSRPRTQGLNTGELFF. CDR3 DNA: TGCGCCAGCAGCAGACCGCGGACGCAGGGTCTGAACACCGGGGAGCTGTTTTTT. Based on the CDR3 plus reference TRBV5-1 and TRBJ2-2, the full variable domain is KAGVTQTPRYLIKTRGQQVTLSCSPISGHRSVSWYQQTPGQGLQFLFEYFSETQRNKGNFPGRFSGRQFSNSRSEMNVSTLELGDSALYLCASSRPRTQGLNTGELFFGEGSRLTVL.